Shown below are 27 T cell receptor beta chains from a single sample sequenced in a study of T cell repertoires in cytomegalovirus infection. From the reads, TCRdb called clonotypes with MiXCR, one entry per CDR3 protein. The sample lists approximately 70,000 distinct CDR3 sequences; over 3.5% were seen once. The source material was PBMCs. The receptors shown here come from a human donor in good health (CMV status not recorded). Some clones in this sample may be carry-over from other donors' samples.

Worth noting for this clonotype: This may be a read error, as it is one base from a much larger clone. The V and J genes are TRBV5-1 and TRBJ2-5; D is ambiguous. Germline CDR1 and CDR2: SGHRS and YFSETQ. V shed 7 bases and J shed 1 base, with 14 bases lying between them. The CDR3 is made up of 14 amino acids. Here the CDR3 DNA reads TGCGCCAGCGCCCCCCACGGTCCCCAAGAGACCCAGTACTTC. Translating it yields CASAPHGPQETQYF.

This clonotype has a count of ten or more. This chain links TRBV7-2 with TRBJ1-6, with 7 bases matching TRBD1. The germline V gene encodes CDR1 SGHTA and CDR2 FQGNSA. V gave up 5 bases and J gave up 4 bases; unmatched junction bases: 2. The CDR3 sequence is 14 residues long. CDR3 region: CASSQGQYNSPLHF. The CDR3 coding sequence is TGTGCCAGCAGCCAGGGACAGTATAATTCACCCCTCCACTTT.

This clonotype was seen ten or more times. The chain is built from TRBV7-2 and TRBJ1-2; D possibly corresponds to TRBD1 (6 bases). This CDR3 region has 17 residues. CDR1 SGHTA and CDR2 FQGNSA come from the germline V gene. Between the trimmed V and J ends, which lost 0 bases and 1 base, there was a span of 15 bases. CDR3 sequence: CASSLAPHRVGNYGYTF. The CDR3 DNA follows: TGTGCCAGCAGCTTAGCCCCCCACAGGGTGGGTAACTATGGCTACACCTTC. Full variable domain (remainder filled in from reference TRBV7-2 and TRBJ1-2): GAGVSQSPSNKVTEKGKDVELRCDPISGHTALYWYRQSLGQGLEFLIYFQGNSAPDKSGLPSDRFSAERTGGSVSTLTIQRTQQEDSAVYLCASSLAPHRVGNYGYTFGSGTRLTVV.

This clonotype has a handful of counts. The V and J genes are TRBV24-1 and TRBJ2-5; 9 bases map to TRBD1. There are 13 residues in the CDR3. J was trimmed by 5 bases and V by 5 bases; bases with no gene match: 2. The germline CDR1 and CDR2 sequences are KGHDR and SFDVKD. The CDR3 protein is CATSADRGETQYF. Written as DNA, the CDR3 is TGTGCCACCAGTGCCGACAGGGGGGAGACCCAGTACTTC.

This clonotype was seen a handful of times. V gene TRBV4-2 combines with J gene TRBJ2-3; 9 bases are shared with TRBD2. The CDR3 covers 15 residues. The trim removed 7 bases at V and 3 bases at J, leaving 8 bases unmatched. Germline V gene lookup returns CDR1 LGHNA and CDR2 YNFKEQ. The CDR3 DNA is TGTGCCAGCACTACTTTAGCGGGAGCGACAGATACGCAGTATTTT. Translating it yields CASTTLAGATDTQYF.

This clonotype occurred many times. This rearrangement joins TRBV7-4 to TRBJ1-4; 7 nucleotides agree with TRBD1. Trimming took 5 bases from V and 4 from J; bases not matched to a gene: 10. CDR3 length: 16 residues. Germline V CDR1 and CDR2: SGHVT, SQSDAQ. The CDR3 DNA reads TGTGCCAGCAGCCCGACGAGGGACAGCTTTAATGAAAAACTGTTTTTT. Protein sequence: CASSPTRDSFNEKLFF.

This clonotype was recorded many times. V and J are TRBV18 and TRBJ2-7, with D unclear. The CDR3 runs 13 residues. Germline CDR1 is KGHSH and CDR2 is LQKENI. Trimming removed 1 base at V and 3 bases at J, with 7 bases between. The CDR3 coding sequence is TGTGCCAGCTCACCACTTGGCCTCTACGAGCAGTACTTC. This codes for CASSPLGLYEQYF.

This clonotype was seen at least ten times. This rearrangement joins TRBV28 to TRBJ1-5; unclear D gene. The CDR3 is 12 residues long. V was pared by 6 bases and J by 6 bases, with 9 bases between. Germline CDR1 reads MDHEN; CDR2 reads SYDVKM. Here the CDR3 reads CASRVFGQPQHF. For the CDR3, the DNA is TGTGCCAGCAGGGTGTTCGGTCAGCCCCAGCATTTT.

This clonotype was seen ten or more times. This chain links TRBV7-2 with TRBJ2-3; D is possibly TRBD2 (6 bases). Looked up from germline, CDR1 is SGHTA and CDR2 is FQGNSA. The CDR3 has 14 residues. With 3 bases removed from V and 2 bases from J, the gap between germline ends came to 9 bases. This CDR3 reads CASSFGGYTDTQYF. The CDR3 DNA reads TGTGCCAGCAGCTTCGGGGGTTACACAGATACGCAGTATTTT.

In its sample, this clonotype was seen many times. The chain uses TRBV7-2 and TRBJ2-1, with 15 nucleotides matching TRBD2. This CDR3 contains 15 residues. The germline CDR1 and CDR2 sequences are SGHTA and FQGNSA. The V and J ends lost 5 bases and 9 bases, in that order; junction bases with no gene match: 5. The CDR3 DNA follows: TGTGCCAGCAGCCGGGGACTAGCGGGAGGTTTTGAGCAGTTCTTC. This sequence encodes CASSRGLAGGFEQFF.

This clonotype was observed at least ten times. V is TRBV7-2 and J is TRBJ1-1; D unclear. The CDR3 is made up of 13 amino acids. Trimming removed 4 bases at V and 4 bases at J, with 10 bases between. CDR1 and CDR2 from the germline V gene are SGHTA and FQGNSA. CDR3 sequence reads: CASSSDLGTEAFF. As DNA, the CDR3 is TGTGCCAGCAGCTCGGACCTTGGCACTGAAGCTTTCTTT.

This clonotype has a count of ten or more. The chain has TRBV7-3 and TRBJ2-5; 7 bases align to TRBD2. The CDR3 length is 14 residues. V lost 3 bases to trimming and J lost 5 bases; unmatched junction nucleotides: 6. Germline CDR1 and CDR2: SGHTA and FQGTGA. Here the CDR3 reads CASSFGTTEETQYF. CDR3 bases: TGTGCCAGCAGCTTTGGGACTACCGAGGAGACCCAGTACTTC.

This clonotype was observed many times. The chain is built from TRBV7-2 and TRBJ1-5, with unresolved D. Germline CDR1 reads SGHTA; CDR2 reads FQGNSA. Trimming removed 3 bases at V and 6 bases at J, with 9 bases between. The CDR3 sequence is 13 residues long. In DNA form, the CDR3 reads TGTGCCAGCAGCTTGGTTCTAGGTCAGCCCCAGCATTTT. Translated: CASSLVLGQPQHF.

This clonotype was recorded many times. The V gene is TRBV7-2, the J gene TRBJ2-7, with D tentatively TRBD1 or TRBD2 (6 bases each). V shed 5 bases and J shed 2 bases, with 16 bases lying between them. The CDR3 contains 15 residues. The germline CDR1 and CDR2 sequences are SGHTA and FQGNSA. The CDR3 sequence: CASSRRRGVPYEQYF. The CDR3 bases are TGTGCCAGCAGCCGTAGGAGGGGGGTCCCCTACGAGCAGTACTTC.

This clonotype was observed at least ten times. In DNA, the CDR3 is TGTGCCAGCAGCTCAGTCCTGTCCGATACGCAGTATTTT. It translates to CASSSVLSDTQYF. The chain is built from TRBV7-2 and TRBJ2-3; D is uncertain. The length of the CDR3 is 13 residues. V lost 4 bases and J 6 bases, leaving 11 bases between the germline ends. Germline CDR1 reads SGHTA; CDR2 reads FQGNSA.

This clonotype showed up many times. CDR3 sequence (DNA): TGTGCCAGCAGCTCCCCGGGACAGTATAATTCACCCCTCCACTTT. Translating gives CASSSPGQYNSPLHF. The rearrangement links TRBV7-2 to TRBJ1-6, with TRBD1 identical over 7 bases. There are 15 residues in the CDR3. With V trimmed by 4 bases and J by 4 bases, 4 bases remained unmatched. From germline, CDR1 is SGHTA and CDR2 FQGNSA.

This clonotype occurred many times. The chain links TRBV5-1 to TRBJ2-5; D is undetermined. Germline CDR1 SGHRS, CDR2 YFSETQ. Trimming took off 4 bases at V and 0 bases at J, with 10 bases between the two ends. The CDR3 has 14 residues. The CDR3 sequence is CASSRNTNQETQYF. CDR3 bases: TGCGCCAGCAGCCGGAACACTAACCAAGAGACCCAGTACTTC.

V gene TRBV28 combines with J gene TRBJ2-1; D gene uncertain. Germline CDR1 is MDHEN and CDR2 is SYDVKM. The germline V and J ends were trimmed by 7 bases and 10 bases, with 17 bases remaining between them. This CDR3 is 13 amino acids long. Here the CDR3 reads CASTSSVIGEQFF. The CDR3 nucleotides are TGTGCCAGCACCTCAAGCGTTATCGGGGAGCAGTTCTTC.

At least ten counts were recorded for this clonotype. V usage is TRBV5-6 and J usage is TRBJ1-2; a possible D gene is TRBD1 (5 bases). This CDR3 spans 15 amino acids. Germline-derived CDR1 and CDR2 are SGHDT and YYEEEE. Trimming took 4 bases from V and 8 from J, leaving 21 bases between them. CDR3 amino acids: CASSIAGTAFGGYTF. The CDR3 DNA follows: TGTGCCAGCAGCATAGCCGGGACCGCATTCGGGGGCTACACCTTC.

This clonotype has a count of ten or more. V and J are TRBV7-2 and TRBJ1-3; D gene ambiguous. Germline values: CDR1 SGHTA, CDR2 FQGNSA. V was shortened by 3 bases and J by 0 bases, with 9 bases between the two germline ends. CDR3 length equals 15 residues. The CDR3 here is CASSFGRNSGNTIYF. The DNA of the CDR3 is TGTGCCAGCAGCTTTGGTCGGAACTCTGGAAACACCATATATTTT.

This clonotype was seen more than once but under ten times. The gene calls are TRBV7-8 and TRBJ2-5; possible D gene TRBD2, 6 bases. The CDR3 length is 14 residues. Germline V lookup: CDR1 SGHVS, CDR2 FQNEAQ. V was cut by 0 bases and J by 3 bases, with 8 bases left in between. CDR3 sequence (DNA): TGTGCCAGCAGCTTAGCGGGGGGTAAAGAGACCCAGTACTTC. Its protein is CASSLAGGKETQYF.

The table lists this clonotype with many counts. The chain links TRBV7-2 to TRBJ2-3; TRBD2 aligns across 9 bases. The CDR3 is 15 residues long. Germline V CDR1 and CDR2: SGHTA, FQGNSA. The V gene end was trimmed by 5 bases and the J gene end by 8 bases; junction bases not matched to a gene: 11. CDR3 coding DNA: TGTGCCAGCAGCCAAGAGGCGGGGGGGCTAGGTACGCAGTATTTT. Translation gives CASSQEAGGLGTQYF.

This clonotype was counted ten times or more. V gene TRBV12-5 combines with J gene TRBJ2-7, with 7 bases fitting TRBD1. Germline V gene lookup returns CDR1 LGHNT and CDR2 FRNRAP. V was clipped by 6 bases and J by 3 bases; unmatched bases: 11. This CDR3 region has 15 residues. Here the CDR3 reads CASGNTGVPLYEQYF. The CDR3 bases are TGTGCTAGTGGAAATACAGGGGTCCCACTCTACGAGCAGTACTTC.

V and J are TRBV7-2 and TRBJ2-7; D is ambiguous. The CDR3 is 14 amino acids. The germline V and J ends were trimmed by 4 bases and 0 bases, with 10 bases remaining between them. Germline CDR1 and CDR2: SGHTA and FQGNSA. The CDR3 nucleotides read TGTGCCAGCAGCTCGATTCCTACCTCCTACGAGCAGTACTTC. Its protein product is CASSSIPTSYEQYF.

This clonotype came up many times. The CDR3 reads CASSWDRLVAFF. As DNA, the CDR3 is TGTGCCAGCAGCTGGGACAGACTGGTAGCTTTCTTT. The genes are TRBV7-2 and TRBJ1-1; 7 bases map to TRBD1. With 4 bases clipped from V and 10 bases from J, the junction kept 6 bases outside the gene matches. Germline V CDR1 and CDR2: SGHTA, FQGNSA. This CDR3 spans 12 amino acids.

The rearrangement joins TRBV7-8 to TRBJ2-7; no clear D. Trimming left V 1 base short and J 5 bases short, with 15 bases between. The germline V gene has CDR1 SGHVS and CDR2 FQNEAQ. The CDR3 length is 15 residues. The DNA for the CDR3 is TGTGCCAGCAGCTTAGTCGAGCGAAATCTAAACGAGCAGTACTTC. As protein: CASSLVERNLNEQYF. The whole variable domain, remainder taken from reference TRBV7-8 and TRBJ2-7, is GAGVSQSPRYKVAKRGQDVALRCDPISGHVSLFWYQQALGQGPEFLTYFQNEAQLDKSGLPSDRFFAERPEGSVSTLKIQRTQQEDSAVYLCASSLVERNLNEQYFGPGTRLTVT.

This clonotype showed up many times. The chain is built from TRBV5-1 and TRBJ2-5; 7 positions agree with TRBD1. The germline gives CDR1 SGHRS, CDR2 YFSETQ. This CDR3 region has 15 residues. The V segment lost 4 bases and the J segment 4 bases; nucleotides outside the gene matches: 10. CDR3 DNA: TGCGCCAGCAGCCTCGATTCGGGACAGATAGAGACCCAGTACTTC. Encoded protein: CASSLDSGQIETQYF.